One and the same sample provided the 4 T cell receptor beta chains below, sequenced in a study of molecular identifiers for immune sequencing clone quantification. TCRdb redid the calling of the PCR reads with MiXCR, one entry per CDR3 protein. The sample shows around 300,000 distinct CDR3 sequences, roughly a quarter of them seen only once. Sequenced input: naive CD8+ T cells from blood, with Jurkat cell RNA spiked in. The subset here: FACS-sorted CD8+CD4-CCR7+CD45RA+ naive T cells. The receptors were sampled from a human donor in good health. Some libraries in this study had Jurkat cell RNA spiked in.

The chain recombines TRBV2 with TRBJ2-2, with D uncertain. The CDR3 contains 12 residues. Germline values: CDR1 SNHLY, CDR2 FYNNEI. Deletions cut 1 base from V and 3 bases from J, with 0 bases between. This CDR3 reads CASSEDTGELFF. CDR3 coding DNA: TGTGCCAGCAGTGAAGACACCGGGGAGCTGTTTTTT. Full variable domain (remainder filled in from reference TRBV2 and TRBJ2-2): EPEVTQTPSHQVTQMGQEVILRCVPISNHLYFYWYRQILGQKVEFLVSFYNNEISEKSEIFDDQFSVERPDGSNFTLKIRSTKLEDSAMYFCASSEDTGELFFGEGSRLTVL.

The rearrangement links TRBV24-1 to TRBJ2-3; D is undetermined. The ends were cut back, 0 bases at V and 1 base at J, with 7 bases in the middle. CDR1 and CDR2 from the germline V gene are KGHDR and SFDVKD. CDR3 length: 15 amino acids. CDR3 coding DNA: TGTGCCACCAGTGATTTGATGGACGGCACAGATACGCAGTATTTT. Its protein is CATSDLMDGTDTQYF.

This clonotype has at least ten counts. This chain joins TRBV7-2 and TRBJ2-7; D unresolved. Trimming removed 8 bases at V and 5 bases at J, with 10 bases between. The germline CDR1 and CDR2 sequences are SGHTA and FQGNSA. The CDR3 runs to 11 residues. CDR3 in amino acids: CASGLGNEQYF. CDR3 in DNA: TGTGCCAGCGGCCTAGGGAACGAGCAGTACTTC.

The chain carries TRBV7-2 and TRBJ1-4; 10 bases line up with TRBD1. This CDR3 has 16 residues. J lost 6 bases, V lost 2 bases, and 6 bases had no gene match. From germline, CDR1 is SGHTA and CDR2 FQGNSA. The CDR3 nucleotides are TGTGCCAGCAGCTTATCGACAGGGGGCGCGGATGAAAAACTGTTTTTT. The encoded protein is CASSLSTGGADEKLFF.